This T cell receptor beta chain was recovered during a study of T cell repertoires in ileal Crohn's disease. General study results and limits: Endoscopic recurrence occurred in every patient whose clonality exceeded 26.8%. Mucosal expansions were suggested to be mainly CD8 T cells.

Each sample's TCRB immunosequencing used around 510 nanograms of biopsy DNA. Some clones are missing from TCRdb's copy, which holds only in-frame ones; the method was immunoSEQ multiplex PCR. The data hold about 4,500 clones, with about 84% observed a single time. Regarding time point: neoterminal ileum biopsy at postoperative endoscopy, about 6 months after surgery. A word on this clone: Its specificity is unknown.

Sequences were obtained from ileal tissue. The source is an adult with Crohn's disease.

DNA for the CDR3: TGCGCCAGCAGCTTGGGACTAGCGGGGGCCTACAATGAGCAGTTCTTC. It encodes CASSLGLAGAYNEQFF. This chain joins TRBV5-1 and TRBJ2-1, with 12 bases aligning to TRBD2. Germline CDR1 reads SGHRS; CDR2 reads YFSETQ. There are 16 residues in the CDR3. The ends lost 0 bases at V and 2 bases at J; junction bases unmatched: 0.